The clone carrying this TCR beta chain was counted many times. Its antigen is currently unknown. The data originate from a study of neurological immune-mediated disorders. Time point: longitudinal time-point 3. A total of 2 million PBMCs stored at -80 degrees C provided the unsorted libraries. Notes on the study in general: Phylogenetic grouping assigned the repertoires of 18 of 34 multiple sclerosis patients to a single related-CDR3 cluster, representing a possible signature. TCR clonal expansion peaked in HTLV-1-associated myelopathy patients and was lowest in multiple sclerosis patients.

Trimming removed 4 bases at V and 4 bases at J, with 14 bases between. The CDR3 spans 15 residues. Germline assignment: CDR1 SGHTA and CDR2 FQGNSA. Sequencing of 15-18 subjects in each run yielded over 170 million TCR-beta sequences. TCRdb passed the 5' RACE reads through MiXCR, listing each CDR3 protein once. The sample records approximately 85,000 distinct CDR3 sequences, roughly 4.5% being singletons. Material: PBMCs. The chain recombines TRBV7-2 with TRBJ1-5; D remains ambiguous. This TCR was sampled from an older woman with multiple sclerosis. CDR3 region: CASSSTEKRNQPQHF. The CDR3 DNA is TGTGCCAGCAGCTCGACGGAGAAACGGAATCAGCCCCAGCATTTT.